This TCR beta chain was sequenced in a study of T cells after yellow fever vaccination. Making TCR cDNA involved 5'RACE template switching, which added UMIs and a universal primer site. MiXCR, run by TCRdb on the 5' RACE reads, gives a single entry per CDR3 protein. Among under 200,000 distinct CDR3 sequences listed, under 7.5% were seen once. The sample holds many counts of this clonotype. The antigen is unknown. Points from the study as a whole: Booster samples showed a return of most primary-vaccination clones (about 97% CD4, approximately 90% CD8).

The TCR comes from a young man who received the YFV17D yellow fever vaccine. This specimen consisted of CD4+ T cells sorted from PBMCs, obtained less than 6 days after the first yellow fever vaccination.

This CDR3 reads CASSLVQGTGNTIYF. DNA for the CDR3: TGTGCCAGCAGCTTAGTTCAGGGAACTGGAAACACCATATATTTT. The rearrangement uses TRBV7-8 and TRBJ1-3; possible D gene TRBD1, 5 bases. Germline-derived CDR1 and CDR2 are SGHVS and FQNEAQ. The CDR3 is made up of 15 amino acids. The ends were cut back, 1 base at V and 2 bases at J, with 9 bases in the middle. Complete variable domain (other parts from reference TRBV7-8 and TRBJ1-3): GAGVSQSPRYKVAKRGQDVALRCDPISGHVSLFWYQQALGQGPEFLTYFQNEAQLDKSGLPSDRFFAERPEGSVSTLKIQRTQQEDSAVYLCASSLVQGTGNTIYFGEGSWLTVV.